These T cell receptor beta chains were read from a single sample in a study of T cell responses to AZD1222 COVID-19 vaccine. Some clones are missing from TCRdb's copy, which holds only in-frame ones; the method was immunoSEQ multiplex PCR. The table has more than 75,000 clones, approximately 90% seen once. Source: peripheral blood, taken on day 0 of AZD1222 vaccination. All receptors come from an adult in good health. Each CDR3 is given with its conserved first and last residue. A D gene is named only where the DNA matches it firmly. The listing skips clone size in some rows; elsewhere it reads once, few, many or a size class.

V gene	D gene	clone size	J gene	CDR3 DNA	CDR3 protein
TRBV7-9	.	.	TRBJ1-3	TGTGCCACCCTCCCAGCTCGACAGGATGGAAACACCATATATTTT	CATLPARQDGNTIYF
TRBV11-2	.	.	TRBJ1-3	TGTGCCAGCAGCCCCCGAGGGGGACGCTCTGGAAACACCATATATTTT	CASSPRGGRSGNTIYF
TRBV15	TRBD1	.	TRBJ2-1	TGTGCCACCAGCAGCGGACAGGAGCCAAGGGCTGAGCAGTTCTTC	CATSSGQEPRAEQFF
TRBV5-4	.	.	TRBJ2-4	TGTGCCAGCAGCTCCCTGGGAGGAACAAACATTCAGTACTTC	CASSSLGGTNIQYF
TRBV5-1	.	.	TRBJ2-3	TGCGCCAGCAGCGCCGTAGAGGGGAAAGTTGGGGCAGATACGCAGTATTTT	CASSAVEGKVGADTQYF
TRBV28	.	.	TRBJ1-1	TGTGCCAGCAGGGACAGGAACACTGAAGCTTTCTTT	CASRDRNTEAFF
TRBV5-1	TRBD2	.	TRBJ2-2	TGCGCCAGCACCCTACTAGCGGGAAACACCGGGGAGCTGTTTTTT	CASTLLAGNTGELFF
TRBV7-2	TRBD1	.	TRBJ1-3	TGTGCCAGCAGCCAACAGGGGCGGGACACCATATATTTT	CASSQQGRDTIYF
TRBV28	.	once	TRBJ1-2	TGTGCCAGCAGTTTAGGCCTAGGGGGCTACACCTTC	CASSLGLGGYTF
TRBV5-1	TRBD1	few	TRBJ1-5	TGCGCCAGCAGCAGGGACAGCCTAAATCAGCCCCAGCATTTT	CASSRDSLNQPQHF
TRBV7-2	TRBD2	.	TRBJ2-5	TGTGCCAGCAGCTCGATAGCGGGGGGGCGAGAGACCCAGTACTTC	CASSSIAGGRETQYF
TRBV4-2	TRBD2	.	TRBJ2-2	TGTGCCAGCAGCCAAGAGGGAACTAGCGCCCCCGGGGAGCTGTTTTTT	CASSQEGTSAPGELFF
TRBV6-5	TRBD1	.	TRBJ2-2	TGTGCCAGCAGTTACGGGACAGGGGCCACCGGGGAGCTGTTTTTT	CASSYGTGATGELFF
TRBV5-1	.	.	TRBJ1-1	TGCGCCAGCAGCTATGTACGAGGATTAGGTGAAGCTTTCTTT	CASSYVRGLGEAFF
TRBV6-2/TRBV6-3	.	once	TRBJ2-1	TGTGCCAGCAGCCTGACTAGGGGACTTAGGAATGAGCAGTTCTTC	CASSLTRGLRNEQFF
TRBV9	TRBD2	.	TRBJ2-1	TGTGCCAGCAGTACCGGGAGGCCCTACAATGAGCAGTTCTTC	CASSTGRPYNEQFF
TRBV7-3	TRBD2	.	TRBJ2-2	TGTGCCAGCAGGCTACTAGCGGGGGCCGGGGAGCTGTTTTTT	CASRLLAGAGELFF
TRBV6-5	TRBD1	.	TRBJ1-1	TGTGCCAGCAGTCGACAGGGAGAGACTGAAGCTTTCTTT	CASSRQGETEAFF
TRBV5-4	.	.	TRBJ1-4	TGTGCCAGCAGCTCCTACGAGACGGGGAATAATGAAAAACTGTTTTTT	CASSSYETGNNEKLFF
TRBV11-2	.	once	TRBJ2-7	TGTGCCAGCAGCTTGGCGTTGTCGGCGTGGGGATTGCAGTACTTC	CASSLALSAWGLQYF
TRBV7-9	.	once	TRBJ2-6	TGTGCCAGCAGCTCGCCGGGACACCGAGAATCTGGGGCCAACGTCCTGACTTTC	CASSSPGHRESGANVLTF
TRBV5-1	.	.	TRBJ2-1	TGCGCCAGCAGCTTAACCTCGACAGACTACAATGAGCAGTTCTTC	CASSLTSTDYNEQFF
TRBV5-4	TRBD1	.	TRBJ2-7	TGTGCCAGCAGCTTCGGACAGGGCTCCTACGAGCAGTACTTC	CASSFGQGSYEQYF
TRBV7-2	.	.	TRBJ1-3	TGTGCCAGCAGCATCGGACACGGAAACACCATATATTTT	CASSIGHGNTIYF
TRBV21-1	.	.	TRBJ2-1	TGTGCCAGCAGTCCAAGGGGGGCATCCTCCTACAATGAGCAGTTCTTC	CASSPRGASSYNEQFF
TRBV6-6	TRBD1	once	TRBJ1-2	TGTGCCAGCAGTTCCGAGGGACAGGGGAACTATGGCTACACCTTC	CASSSEGQGNYGYTF
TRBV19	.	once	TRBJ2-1	TGTGCCAGTAGTATCGGGGTTAGCTCCTACAATGAGCAGTTCTTC	CASSIGVSSYNEQFF
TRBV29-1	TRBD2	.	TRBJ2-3	TGCAGCGTTGTTGGCGGGGGGGAGTGGGATACGCAGTATTTT	CSVVGGGEWDTQYF
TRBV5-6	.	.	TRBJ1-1	TGTGCCAGCAGCTTAGCAAGAATTTGGATGAACACTGAAGCTTTCTTT	CASSLARIWMNTEAFF
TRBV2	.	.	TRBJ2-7	TGTGCCAGCAGTCCGTCGAGGGGCGGTAGGTCCTACGAGCAGTACTTC	CASSPSRGGRSYEQYF
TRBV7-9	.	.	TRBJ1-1	TGTGCCAGCAGCCCACGGGGGACTACCATGAACACTGAAGCTTTCTTT	CASSPRGTTMNTEAFF
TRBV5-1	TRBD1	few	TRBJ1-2	TGCGCCAGCAGCTTGAGGCCAGGGGGAAGGGATGGCTACACCTTC	CASSLRPGGRDGYTF
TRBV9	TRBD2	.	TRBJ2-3	TGTGCCAGCAGCCCCCGACTAGCGGGGGGGCAGGATACGCAGTATTTT	CASSPRLAGGQDTQYF
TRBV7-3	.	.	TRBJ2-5	TGTGCCAGCAGCTCCTCGAGGCAAGAGACCCAGTACTTC	CASSSSRQETQYF
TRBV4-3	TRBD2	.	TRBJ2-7	TGCGCCAGCAGCCAGAATAGCGGGACCGCTGCCTACGAGCAGTACTTC	CASSQNSGTAAYEQYF
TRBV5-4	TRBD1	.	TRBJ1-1	TGTGCCAGCAGCCTGACAGGGGGAAACACTGAAGCTTTCTTT	CASSLTGGNTEAFF
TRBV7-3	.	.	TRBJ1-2	TGTGCCAGCAGCTTATTGGGCGGACACTATGGCTACACCTTC	CASSLLGGHYGYTF
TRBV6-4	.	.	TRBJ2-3	TGTGCCAGCAGTGACGCGGGTACCATCACAGATACGCAGTATTTT	CASSDAGTITDTQYF
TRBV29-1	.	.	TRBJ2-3	TGCAGCGTTCAACTTCTCCTCAACACAGATACGCAGTATTTT	CSVQLLLNTDTQYF
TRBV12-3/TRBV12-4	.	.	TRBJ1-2	TGTGCCAGCAGCTCTACCGCTAACTATGGCTACACCTTC	CASSSTANYGYTF
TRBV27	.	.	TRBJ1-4	TGTGCCAGCAGTCCCGGATATGGGGGTGAAAAACTGTTTTTT	CASSPGYGGEKLFF
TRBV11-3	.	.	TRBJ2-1	TGTGCCAGCAGCTTAGTCCCCGATTCGAATGAGCAGTTCTTC	CASSLVPDSNEQFF
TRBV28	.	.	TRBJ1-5	TGTGCCAGCAGTTATGGGGGGACAAGCAATCAGCCCCAGCATTTT	CASSYGGTSNQPQHF
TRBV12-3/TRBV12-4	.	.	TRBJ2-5	TGTGCCAGCGGACAAAGGGGTGGCGAGACCCAGTACTTC	CASGQRGGETQYF
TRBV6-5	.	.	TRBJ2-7	TGTGCCAGCAGTCGGGACTCTACTAGCTCCTACGAGCAGTACTTC	CASSRDSTSSYEQYF